This T cell receptor beta chain was recorded in a study of T cells in Graves' hyperthyroidism and ophthalmopathy. TCR beta CDR3 sequences were amplified from RNA transcripts. Using the HTBI primer set, a first-round RT-PCR was run on the TCR CDR3. MiXCR was run by TCRdb on the multiplex PCR reads, yielding one entry per CDR3 protein. The sample yields around 500,000 distinct CDR3 sequences, 20% to 25% seen once. Exclusion criteria comprised uncontrolled infection, other autoimmune disease, pregnancy or lactation. The table lists this clonotype with many counts. Sequencing used blood. The receptor was isolated from a woman between 65 and 79 years old with Graves' ophthalmopathy.

The CDR3 DNA sequence: TGTGCCAGCAGTGTGGGGAGGGACACTGAAGCTTTCTTT. Protein product: CASSVGRDTEAFF. The rearrangement joins TRBV2 to TRBJ1-1; D remains ambiguous. The V gene's germline CDR1 is SNHLY and CDR2 FYNNEI. Trimming took off 4 bases at V and 3 bases at J, with 9 bases between the two ends. CDR3 length: 13 residues.